The 20 T cell receptor beta chains below come from one sample, sequenced in a study of T cell repertoires in cytomegalovirus infection. TCRdb used MiXCR to reprocess the reads, holding one entry per CDR3 protein. The sample has 200,000 or so distinct CDR3 sequences; 28% are singletons. Sequenced sample: PBMCs. The origin of the receptors is a human donor in good health (CMV status not recorded). Some clones in this sample may be carry-over from other donors' samples.

The rearrangement uses TRBV29-1 and TRBJ2-2; tentatively, D is TRBD2 (8 bases). Trimming took 5 bases from V and 4 from J, leaving 14 bases between them. The CDR3 is 14 amino acids. In germline, CDR1 is SQVTM, CDR2 ANQGSEA. CDR3: CSVWDSGSTGELFF. The CDR3 DNA follows: TGCAGCGTTTGGGACAGCGGGAGCACCGGGGAGCTGTTTTTT.

The gene calls are TRBV14 and TRBJ1-5; D may be TRBD1 (6 bases). The V end was cut by 2 bases, the J end by 0 bases, with 11 bases between. The V gene's germline CDR1 is SGHDN and CDR2 FVKESK. This CDR3 is 16 amino acids long. The CDR3 loop is CASSQITGNSNQPQHF. The CDR3, as DNA: TGTGCCAGCAGCCAAATCACAGGGAATAGCAATCAGCCCCAGCATTTT.

J is TRBJ2-1 and V is TRBV29-1; unclear D gene. The CDR3 is made up of 13 amino acids. The germline CDR1 and CDR2 sequences are SQVTM and ANQGSEA. Trimming took off 3 bases at V and 5 bases at J, with 11 bases between the two ends. The CDR3 DNA follows: TGCAGCGTTGATGCTCGGCAGAACAATGAGCAGTTCTTC. Translated: CSVDARQNNEQFF.

This clonotype occurred a few times. The chain employs TRBV5-1 and TRBJ2-5, with D unclear. The V end lost 1 base, the J end lost 7 bases, and 11 bases lay between the germline ends. Germline V CDR1 and CDR2: SGHRS, YFSETQ. The length of the CDR3 is 13 residues. The CDR3 is CASSLFSSGTQYF. In nucleotides, the CDR3 is TGCGCCAGCAGCTTGTTTTCTAGTGGGACCCAGTACTTC.

This chain connects TRBV5-4 to TRBJ2-1; no definite D call. Germline assignment: CDR1 SGHNT and CDR2 YYREEE (reference sequence). The ends were cut back, 0 bases at V and 5 bases at J, with 15 bases in the middle. This CDR3 contains 16 residues. This CDR3 is CASSLAKGSFDNEQFF. DNA of the CDR3: TGTGCCAGCAGCTTGGCCAAGGGCTCCTTTGACAATGAGCAGTTCTTC.

A few counts support this clonotype. The chain combines TRBV29-1 with TRBJ2-3; no clear D gene. CDR3 length: 10 residues. The ends were cut back, 4 bases at V and 6 bases at J, with 5 bases in the middle. The germline V gene has CDR1 SQVTM and CDR2 ANQGSEA. The CDR3 DNA is TGCAGCGTTGGGGCGGATACGCAGTATTTT. Amino acids: CSVGADTQYF.

The rearrangement links TRBV14 to TRBJ1-1; 9 nucleotides align to TRBD1. The CDR3 is 18 residues long. V shed 4 bases and J 6 bases; nucleotides not matched to a gene: 18. CDR1 and CDR2 from the germline V gene are SGHDN and FVKESK. The CDR3, as DNA: TGTGCCAGCAGCCTGGGTCCCGGGACAGGGAAATCGGACTCTGAAGCTTTCTTT. This encodes CASSLGPGTGKSDSEAFF.

A single count supports this clonotype. V gene TRBV20-1 combines with J gene TRBJ1-2, with TRBD1 as a possible D gene (6 bases). This CDR3 is built from 14 residues. CDR1 DFQATT and CDR2 SNEGSKA come from the germline V gene (reference sequence). V dropped 1 base and J dropped 7 bases, with 16 bases sitting between them. This CDR3 reads CSARAGGLKGGYTF. CDR3 in DNA: TGCAGTGCTAGAGCTGGGGGGCTCAAAGGTGGCTACACCTTC.

This clonotype was seen many times. V gene TRBV7-6 combines with J gene TRBJ2-1, with 12 bases matching TRBD2. J gave up 7 bases and V 3 bases, and 4 bases lay outside the gene matches. This CDR3 has 15 residues. From germline, CDR1 is SGHVS and CDR2 FNYEAQ. The CDR3 protein is CASSFLAGGRNEQFF. DNA of the CDR3: TGTGCCAGCAGCTTTCTAGCGGGGGGGCGTAATGAGCAGTTCTTC.

This clonotype has a handful of counts. The chain uses TRBV29-1 and TRBJ1-1; 7 bases are a match to TRBD1. CDR3 size: 12 residues. From germline, CDR1 is SQVTM and CDR2 ANQGSEA. CDR3 sequence reads: CTSRDSNTEAFF. The CDR3 DNA sequence: TGCACCTCCCGGGACAGCAACACTGAAGCTTTCTTT.

The chain combines TRBV7-2 with TRBJ2-5; 9 bases agree with TRBD1. The CDR3 is 14 residues long. Germline-derived CDR1 and CDR2 are SGHTA and FQGNSA. Trimming at V came to 4 bases and at J to 4 bases, leaving 4 bases not matched to a gene. CDR3 nucleotides: TGTGCCAGCAGCTCCCCGGACAGGGGAGAGACCCAGTACTTC. It is translated as CASSSPDRGETQYF.

The V call is TRBV5-1, the J call TRBJ1-5, with unresolved D. Germline CDR1 SGHRS, CDR2 YFSETQ. There are 14 residues in the CDR3. V lost 0 bases, J lost 3 bases, and 7 bases lay in between. The CDR3 nucleotides are TGCGCCAGCAGCTTGGATGGTCACAATCAGCCCCAGCATTTT. Amino acids: CASSLDGHNQPQHF.

This clonotype was picked up many times. CDR3 amino acids: CASSLEATVVEKLFF. The CDR3 DNA follows: TGTGCCAGCAGCTTAGAGGCCACAGTTGTTGAAAAACTGTTTTTT. V usage is TRBV7-2 and J usage is TRBJ1-4; no clear D gene. The V gene's germline CDR1 is SGHTA and CDR2 FQGNSA. The CDR3 runs to 15 residues. V lost 1 base to trimming and J lost 7 bases, with 13 bases between them.

V is TRBV5-1 and J is TRBJ2-5; TRBD2 matches at 7 bases. This CDR3 contains 17 residues. CDR1 SGHRS and CDR2 YFSETQ come from the germline V gene. After removal of 3 bases from V and 2 bases from J, the junction contained 13 bases not matched to a gene. CDR3 loop: CASSSKRVERGQETQYF. CDR3 sequence (DNA): TGCGCCAGCAGCTCCAAGAGGGTTGAGCGGGGTCAAGAGACCCAGTACTTC.

This clonotype was counted between two and nine times. J is TRBJ2-7 and V is TRBV12-3 or TRBV12-4; the D gene is possibly TRBD2 (6 bases). The CDR3 covers 14 residues. V lost 6 bases to trimming and J lost 6 bases, with 18 bases between them. The CDR3 DNA follows: TGTGCCAGCAGCCCGGGAGCTCTGGTAAGCGAGCAGTACTTC. This codes for CASSPGALVSEQYF.

V is TRBV5-6 and J is TRBJ2-7; possibly TRBD2 for D (5 bases). The CDR3 runs to 11 residues. Germline loops: CDR1 SGHDT, CDR2 YYEEEE. V was pared by 1 base and J by 7 bases, with 6 bases between. CDR3 nucleotides: TGTGCCAGCAGCTTGTGGGAGGAGCAGTACTTC. Residues: CASSLWEEQYF.

This clonotype was counted ten times or more. The chain employs TRBV7-2 and TRBJ1-6; D is uncertain. Trimming cost V 5 bases and J 0 bases, with 8 bases left between them. The length of the CDR3 is 15 residues. Germline values: CDR1 SGHTA, CDR2 FQGNSA. CDR3 DNA sequence: TGTGCCAGCAGCCAGACAAGCTCCTATAATTCACCCCTCCACTTT. It is translated as CASSQTSSYNSPLHF.

The V gene is TRBV7-2, the J gene TRBJ2-3; 9 bases fit TRBD1. Germline CDR1 SGHTA, CDR2 FQGNSA. CDR3 length: 15 amino acids. Trimming took 5 bases from V and 5 from J; bases not matched to a gene: 8. The CDR3 region has the DNA TGTGCCAGCAGCCCCGGGACAGGGTCGAGAGATACGCAGTATTTT. It codes for CASSPGTGSRDTQYF.

The chain recombines TRBV5-4 with TRBJ2-7, with 15 bases identical to TRBD2. The germline gives CDR1 SGHNT, CDR2 YYREEE (reference sequence). CDR3 length equals 14 residues. The V and J ends lost 4 bases and 7 bases, in that order; junction bases with no gene match: 3. CDR3 residues: CASSGGLAGGEQYF. The CDR3 DNA is TGTGCCAGCAGCGGGGGACTAGCGGGGGGAGAGCAGTACTTC.

This CDR3 reads CASFHSRDLAGPYNEQFF. Here the CDR3 DNA reads TGTGCCAGCTTTCACTCCCGGGATCTAGCGGGACCTTACAATGAGCAGTTCTTC. The chain has TRBV7-6 and TRBJ2-1, with 9 bases that match TRBD2. V trimming: 8 bases; J trimming: 4 bases; junction bases outside the gene matches: 18. This CDR3 is 18 amino acids long. The germline V gene encodes CDR1 SGHVS and CDR2 FNYEAQ.